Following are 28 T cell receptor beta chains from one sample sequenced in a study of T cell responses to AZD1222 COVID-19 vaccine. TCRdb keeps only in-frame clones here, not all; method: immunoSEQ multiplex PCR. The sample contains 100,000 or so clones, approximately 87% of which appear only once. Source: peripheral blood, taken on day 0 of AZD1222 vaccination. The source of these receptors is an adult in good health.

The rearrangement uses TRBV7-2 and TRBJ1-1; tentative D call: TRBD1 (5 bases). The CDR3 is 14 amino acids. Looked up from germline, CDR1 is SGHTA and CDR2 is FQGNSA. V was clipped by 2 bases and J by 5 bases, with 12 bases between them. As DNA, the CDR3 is TGTGCCAGCAGCTTACAGGGCGGAGCGACTGAAGCTTTCTTT. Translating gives CASSLQGGATEAFF.

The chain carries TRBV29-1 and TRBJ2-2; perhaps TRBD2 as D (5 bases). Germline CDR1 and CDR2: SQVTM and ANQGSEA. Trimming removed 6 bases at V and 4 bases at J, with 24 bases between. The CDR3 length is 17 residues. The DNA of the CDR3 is TGCAGCGTCCTACCTAGCCAGGCGGCTGGGTCCACCGGGGAGCTGTTTTTT. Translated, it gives CSVLPSQAAGSTGELFF.

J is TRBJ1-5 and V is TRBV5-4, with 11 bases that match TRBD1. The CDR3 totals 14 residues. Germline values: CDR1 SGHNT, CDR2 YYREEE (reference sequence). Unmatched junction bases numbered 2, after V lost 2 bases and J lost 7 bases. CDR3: CASSFGTGGQPQHF. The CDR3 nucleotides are TGTGCCAGCAGCTTTGGGACAGGGGGGCAGCCCCAGCATTTT.

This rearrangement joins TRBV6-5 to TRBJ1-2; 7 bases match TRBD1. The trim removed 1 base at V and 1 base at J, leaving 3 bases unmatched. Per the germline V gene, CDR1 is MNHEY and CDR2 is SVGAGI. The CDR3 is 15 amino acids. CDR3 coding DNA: TGTGCCAGCAGTTACTGGGCAGGGGGTAACTATGGCTACACCTTC. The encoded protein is CASSYWAGGNYGYTF.

CDR3 region: CATARDPSYEQYF. As DNA, the CDR3 is TGTGCCACCGCCAGGGACCCCTCCTACGAGCAGTACTTC. The chain joins TRBV27 to TRBJ2-7; D may match TRBD1 or TRBD2 (5 bases each). The CDR3 sequence is 13 residues long. Per germline, CDR1 MNHEY and CDR2 SMNVEV (reference sequence). V was clipped by 10 bases and J by 0 bases, with 13 bases between them.

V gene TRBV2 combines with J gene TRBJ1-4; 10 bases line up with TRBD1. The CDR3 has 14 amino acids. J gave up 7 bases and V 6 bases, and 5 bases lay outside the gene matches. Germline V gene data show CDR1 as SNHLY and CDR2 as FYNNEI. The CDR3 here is CASRTRDRGEKLFF. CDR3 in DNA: TGTGCCAGCAGGACCCGGGACAGGGGTGAAAAACTGTTTTTT. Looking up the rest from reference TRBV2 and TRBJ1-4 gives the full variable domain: EPEVTQTPSHQVTQMGQEVILRCVPISNHLYFYWYRQILGQKVEFLVSFYNNEISEKSEIFDDQFSVERPDGSNFTLKIRSTKLEDSAMYFCASRTRDRGEKLFFGSGTQLSVL.

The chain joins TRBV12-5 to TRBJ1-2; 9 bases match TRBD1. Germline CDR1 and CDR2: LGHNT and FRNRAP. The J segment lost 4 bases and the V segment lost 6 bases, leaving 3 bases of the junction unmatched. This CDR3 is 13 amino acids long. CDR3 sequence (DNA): TGTGCTAGTGGCAAGGACAGGGGCTATGGCTACACCTTC. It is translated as CASGKDRGYGYTF.

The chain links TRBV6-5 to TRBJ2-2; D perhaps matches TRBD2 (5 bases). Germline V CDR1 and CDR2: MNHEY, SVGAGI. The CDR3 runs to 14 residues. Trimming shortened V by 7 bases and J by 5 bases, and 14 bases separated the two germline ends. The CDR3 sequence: CASNPTAETGELFF. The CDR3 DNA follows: TGTGCCAGCAACCCCACAGCGGAGACCGGGGAGCTGTTTTTT.

In nucleotides, the CDR3 is TGTGCCAGCAGCTCAAACCCCACCGGGTCGTACTATGGCTACACCTTC. Its translation is CASSSNPTGSYYGYTF. The rearrangement uses TRBV5-4 and TRBJ1-2; the D is unclear. Trimming removed 3 bases from V and 3 bases from J, with 18 bases in between. The germline V gene has CDR1 SGHNT and CDR2 YYREEE (reference sequence). This CDR3 is 16 amino acids long.

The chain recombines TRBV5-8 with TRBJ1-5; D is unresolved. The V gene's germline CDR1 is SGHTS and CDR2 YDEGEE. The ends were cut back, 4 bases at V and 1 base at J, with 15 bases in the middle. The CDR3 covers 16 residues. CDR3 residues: CASSHLEGVSNQPQHF. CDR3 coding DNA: TGTGCCAGCAGCCATCTCGAGGGAGTGAGCAATCAGCCCCAGCATTTT. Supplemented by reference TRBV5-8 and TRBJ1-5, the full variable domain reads EAGVTQSPTHLIKTRGQQATLRCSPISGHTSVYWYQQALGLGLQFLLWYDEGEERNRGNFPPRFSGRQFPNYSSELNVNALELEDSALYLCASSHLEGVSNQPQHFGDGTRLSIL.

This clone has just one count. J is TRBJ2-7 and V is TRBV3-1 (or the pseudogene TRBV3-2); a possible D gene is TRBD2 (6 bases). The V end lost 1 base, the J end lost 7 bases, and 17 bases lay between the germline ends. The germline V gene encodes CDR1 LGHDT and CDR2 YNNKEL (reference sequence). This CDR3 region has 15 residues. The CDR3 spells CASSQAPGLGQEQYF. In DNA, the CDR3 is TGTGCCAGCAGCCAAGCCCCGGGACTGGGCCAGGAGCAGTACTTC.

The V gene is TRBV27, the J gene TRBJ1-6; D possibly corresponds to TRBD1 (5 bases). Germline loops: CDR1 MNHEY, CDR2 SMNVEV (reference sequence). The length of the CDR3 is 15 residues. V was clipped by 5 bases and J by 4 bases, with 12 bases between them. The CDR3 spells CASSPGPGYNSPLHF. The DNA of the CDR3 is TGTGCCAGCAGTCCAGGGCCGGGTTATAATTCACCCCTCCACTTT.

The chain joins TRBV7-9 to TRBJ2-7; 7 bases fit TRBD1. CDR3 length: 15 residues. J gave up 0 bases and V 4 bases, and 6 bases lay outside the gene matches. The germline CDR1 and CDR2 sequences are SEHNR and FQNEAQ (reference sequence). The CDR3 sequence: CASSSKGQYSYEQYF. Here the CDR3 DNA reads TGTGCCAGCAGCTCCAAGGGACAGTACTCCTACGAGCAGTACTTC.

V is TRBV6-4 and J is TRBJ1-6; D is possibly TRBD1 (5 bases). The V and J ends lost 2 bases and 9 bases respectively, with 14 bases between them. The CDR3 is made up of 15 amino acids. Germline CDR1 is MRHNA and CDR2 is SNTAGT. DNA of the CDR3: TGTGCCAGCAGTGACGGGGCAGGGCAAGGTTCACCCCTCCACTTT. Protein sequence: CASSDGAGQGSPLHF.

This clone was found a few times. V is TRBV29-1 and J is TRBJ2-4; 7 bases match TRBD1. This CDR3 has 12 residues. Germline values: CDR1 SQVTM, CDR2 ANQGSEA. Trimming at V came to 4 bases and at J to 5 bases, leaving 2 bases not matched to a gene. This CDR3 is CSVAGTENIQYF. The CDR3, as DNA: TGCAGCGTTGCAGGGACAGAAAACATTCAGTACTTC.

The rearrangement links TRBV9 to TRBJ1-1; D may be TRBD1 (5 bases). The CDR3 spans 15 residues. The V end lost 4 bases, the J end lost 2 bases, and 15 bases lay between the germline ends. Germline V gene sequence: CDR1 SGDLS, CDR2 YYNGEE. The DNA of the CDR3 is TGTGCCAGCAGCCCGAGGTCCACAGGAAACACTGAAGCTTTCTTT. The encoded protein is CASSPRSTGNTEAFF.

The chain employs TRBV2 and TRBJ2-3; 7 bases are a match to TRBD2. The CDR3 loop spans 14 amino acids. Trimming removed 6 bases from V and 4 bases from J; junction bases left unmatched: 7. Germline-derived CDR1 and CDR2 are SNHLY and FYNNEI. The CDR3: CASRTVAGSDTQYF. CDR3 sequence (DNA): TGTGCCAGCAGGACGGTAGCGGGTTCAGATACGCAGTATTTT.

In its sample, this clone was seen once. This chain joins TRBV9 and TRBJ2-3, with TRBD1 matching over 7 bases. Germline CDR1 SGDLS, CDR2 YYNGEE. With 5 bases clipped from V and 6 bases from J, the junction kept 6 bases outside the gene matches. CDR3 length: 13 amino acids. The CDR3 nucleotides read TGTGCCAGCAGTGCAACAGGGGAGGATACGCAGTATTTT. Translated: CASSATGEDTQYF.

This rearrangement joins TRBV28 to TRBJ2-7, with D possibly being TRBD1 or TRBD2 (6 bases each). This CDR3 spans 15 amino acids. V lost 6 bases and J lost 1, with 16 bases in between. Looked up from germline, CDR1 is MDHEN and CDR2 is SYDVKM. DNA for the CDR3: TGTGCCAGCAGCCAGGAGGGGGTCCTTTCCTACGAGCAGTACTTC. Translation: CASSQEGVLSYEQYF.

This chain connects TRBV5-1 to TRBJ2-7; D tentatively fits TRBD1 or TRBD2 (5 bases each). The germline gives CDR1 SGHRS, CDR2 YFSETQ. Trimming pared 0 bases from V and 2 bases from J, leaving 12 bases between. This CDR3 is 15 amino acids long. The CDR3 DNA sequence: TGCGCCAGCAGCTTGGTCGGGACGGCCACCTACGAGCAGTACTTC. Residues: CASSLVGTATYEQYF.

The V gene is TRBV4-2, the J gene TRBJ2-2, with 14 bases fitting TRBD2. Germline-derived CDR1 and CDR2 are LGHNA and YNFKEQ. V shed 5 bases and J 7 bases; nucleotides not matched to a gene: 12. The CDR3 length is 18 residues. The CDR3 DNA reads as TGTGCCAGCAGCGCCATAGGACTAGCGGGGGGTCAGGTCGGGGAGCTGTTTTTT. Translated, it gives CASSAIGLAGGQVGELFF.

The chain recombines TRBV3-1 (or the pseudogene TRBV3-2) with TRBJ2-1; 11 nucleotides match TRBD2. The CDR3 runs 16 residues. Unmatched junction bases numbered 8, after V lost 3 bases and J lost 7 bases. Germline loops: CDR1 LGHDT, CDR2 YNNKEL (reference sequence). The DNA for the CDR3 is TGTGCCAGCAGCCATTATAGCGGGGGGGCTCCTAATGAGCAGTTCTTC. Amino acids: CASSHYSGGAPNEQFF.

CDR3 residues: CASSQGQGVGQPQHF. The DNA of the CDR3 is TGTGCCAGCAGCCAAGGCCAGGGCGTAGGTCAGCCCCAGCATTTT. The V and J genes are TRBV3-1 (or the pseudogene TRBV3-2) and TRBJ1-5; possible D gene TRBD1, 5 bases. The V and J ends lost 1 base and 6 bases respectively, with 13 bases between them. This CDR3 is 15 amino acids long. Germline assignment: CDR1 LGHDT and CDR2 YNNKEL (reference sequence).

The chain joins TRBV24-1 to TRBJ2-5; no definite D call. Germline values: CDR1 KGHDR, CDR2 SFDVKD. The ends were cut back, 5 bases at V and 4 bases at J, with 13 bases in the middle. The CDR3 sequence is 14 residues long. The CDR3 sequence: CATSGFQERETQYF. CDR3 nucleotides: TGTGCCACCAGTGGGTTCCAAGAAAGAGAGACCCAGTACTTC.

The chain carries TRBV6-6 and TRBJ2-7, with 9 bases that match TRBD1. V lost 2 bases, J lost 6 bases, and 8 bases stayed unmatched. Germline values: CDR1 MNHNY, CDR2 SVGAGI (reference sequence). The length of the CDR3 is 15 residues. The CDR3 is CASSYPGQGGVEQYF. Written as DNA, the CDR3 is TGTGCCAGCAGTTACCCGGGACAGGGTGGGGTCGAGCAGTACTTC.

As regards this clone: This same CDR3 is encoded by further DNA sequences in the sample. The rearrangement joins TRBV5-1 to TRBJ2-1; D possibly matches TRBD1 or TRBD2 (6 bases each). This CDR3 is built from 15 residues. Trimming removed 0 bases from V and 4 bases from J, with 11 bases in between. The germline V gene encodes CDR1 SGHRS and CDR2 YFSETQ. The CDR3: CASSLEGGPYNEQFF. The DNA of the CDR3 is TGCGCCAGCAGCTTGGAAGGGGGGCCTTACAATGAGCAGTTCTTC.

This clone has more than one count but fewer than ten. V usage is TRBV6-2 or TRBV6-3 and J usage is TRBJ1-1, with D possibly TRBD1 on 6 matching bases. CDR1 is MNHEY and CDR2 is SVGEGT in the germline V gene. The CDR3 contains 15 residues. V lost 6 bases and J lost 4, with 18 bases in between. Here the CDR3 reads CASSRPSRGFTEAFF. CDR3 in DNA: TGTGCCAGCAGCCGCCCTTCCAGGGGATTCACTGAAGCTTTCTTT.

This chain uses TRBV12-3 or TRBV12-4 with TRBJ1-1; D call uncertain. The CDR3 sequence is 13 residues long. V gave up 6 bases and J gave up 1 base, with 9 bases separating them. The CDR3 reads CASSFIRNTEAFF. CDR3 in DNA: TGTGCCAGCAGCTTTATTCGGAACACTGAAGCTTTCTTT.